The rows below give T cell receptor beta chains drawn from one sample of a study of brain T cells in children with intractable seizures. Using immunoSEQ multiplex PCR, the repertoire was profiled, and TCRdb retains in-frame clones only, with some absent. The sample lists around 340,000 clones, nearly 95% occurring once. Sequences were derived from peripheral blood, sampled approximately 5 months after surgery. Receptor source: a boy in the first two years of life with tuberous sclerosis and intractable seizures. Both conserved end residues are part of each CDR3. A D gene is named only where the DNA matches it firmly. Only some rows state a clone size, as once, few, many or a class for expanded clones.

abundance	v_gene	j_gene	d_gene	CDR3aa	CDR3nt
.	TRBV30	TRBJ2-2	TRBD2	CAWSVVLAGAPTGELFF	TGTGCCTGGAGTGTCGTCCTAGCGGGAGCCCCCACCGGGGAGCTGTTTTTT
.	TRBV4-1	TRBJ2-7	.	CASSHVLGSSYEQYF	TGCGCCAGCAGCCACGTACTCGGGAGCTCCTACGAGCAGTACTTC
.	TRBV4-1	TRBJ1-5	.	CASSQDIRAHTF	TGCGCCAGCAGCCAAGATATCAGGGCGCATACTTTT
.	TRBV25-1	TRBJ1-1	.	CASSEWGRKNTEAFF	TGTGCCAGCAGTGAATGGGGCAGAAAGAACACTGAAGCTTTCTTT
.	TRBV6-6	TRBJ1-2	.	CASSVREPNYGYTF	TGTGCCAGCAGTGTTCGAGAACCGAACTATGGCTACACCTTC
.	TRBV2	TRBJ1-3	.	CASRDPGQNSGNTIYF	TGTGCCAGCAGAGACCCCGGACAGAACTCTGGAAACACCATATATTTT
.	TRBV5-1	TRBJ2-5	TRBD1	CASSLGTGIETQYF	TGCGCCAGCAGCTTGGGGACAGGGATAGAGACCCAGTACTTC
.	TRBV3-1/TRBV3-2	TRBJ2-7	.	CASSQNSYEQYF	TGTGCCAGCAGCCAAAACTCCTACGAGCAGTACTTC
.	TRBV6-5	TRBJ2-7	.	CASSYGSGTYEQYF	TGTGCCAGCAGTTACGGGAGTGGGACCTACGAGCAGTACTTC
.	TRBV7-9	TRBJ1-1	TRBD1	CASSLEQGGTEAFF	TGTGCCAGCAGCTTGGAACAGGGGGGGACTGAAGCTTTCTTT
.	TRBV2	TRBJ1-2	.	CASWAGEDYGYTF	TGTGCCAGCTGGGCAGGGGAGGACTATGGCTACACCTTC
few	TRBV19	TRBJ2-2	.	CASSIIAGELFF	TGTGCCAGTAGTATCATAGCCGGGGAGCTGTTTTTT
.	TRBV27	TRBJ2-1	TRBD2	CASSPLPGTSETYRDEQFF	TGTGCCAGCAGTCCCCTCCCCGGGACTAGCGAGACCTACCGGGATGAGCAGTTCTTC
.	TRBV5-1	TRBJ2-1	TRBD1	CASSLPQGDNEQFF	TGCGCCAGCAGCTTGCCCCAGGGGGACAATGAGCAGTTCTTC
.	TRBV24-1	TRBJ2-2	.	CATSSPDTGELFF	TGTGCCACCAGTTCACCTGACACCGGGGAGCTGTTTTTT
.	TRBV27	TRBJ1-2	.	CASSSRTTGGYTF	TGTGCCAGCAGTTCCCGGACGACGGGGGGCTACACCTTC
.	TRBV7-8	TRBJ1-5	.	CASSLDKGGQPQHF	TGTGCCAGCAGCCTCGATAAGGGCGGGCAGCCCCAGCATTTT
.	TRBV5-4	TRBJ1-3	.	CASSSDRFSGNTIYF	TGTGCCAGCAGCTCGGACCGATTTTCTGGAAACACCATATATTTT
.	TRBV3-1/TRBV3-2	TRBJ1-1	.	CASSFSTAAAFF	TGTGCCAGCAGCTTTTCTACCGCCGCCGCTTTCTTT
.	TRBV9	TRBJ1-3	.	CASERGSGNTIYF	TGTGCCAGCGAGAGGGGATCGGGAAACACCATATATTTT
.	TRBV27	TRBJ2-3	.	CASSFAASTDTQYF	TGTGCCAGCAGTTTCGCTGCTAGCACAGATACGCAGTATTTT
.	TRBV7-6	TRBJ2-3	.	CASSLITDTQYF	TGTGCCAGCAGCTTAATCACAGATACGCAGTATTTT
.	TRBV4-2	TRBJ2-1	TRBD2	CASSQRSGRENEQFF	TGTGCCAGCAGCCAACGTAGCGGGAGGGAAAATGAGCAGTTCTTC
.	TRBV6-1	TRBJ2-1	.	CASSEDYPQYNEQFF	TGTGCCAGCAGTGAAGACTATCCTCAATACAATGAGCAGTTCTTC
.	TRBV27	TRBJ2-1	.	CASSPNVGYEQFF	TGTGCCAGCAGTCCCAACGTGGGGTATGAGCAGTTCTTC
.	TRBV15	TRBJ2-2	.	CATSRGNTGELFF	TGTGCCACCAGCAGAGGGAACACCGGGGAGCTGTTTTTT
.	TRBV30	TRBJ1-5	.	CAWSVRDNQPQHF	TGTGCCTGGAGTGTACGGGACAATCAGCCCCAGCATTTT
.	TRBV2	TRBJ1-2	.	CASSTRWGYTF	TGTGCCAGCAGTACGAGATGGGGCTACACCTTC
.	TRBV4-1	TRBJ2-1	TRBD1	CASSQDPTGGSYNEQFF	TGCGCCAGCAGCCAAGATCCAACAGGGGGCTCCTACAATGAGCAGTTCTTC
.	TRBV7-9	TRBJ2-7	TRBD1	CASSPDRGYYEQYF	TGTGCCAGCAGCCCCGACAGGGGTTACTACGAGCAGTACTTC
.	TRBV11-2	TRBJ2-5	.	CASSFGRFFETQYF	TGTGCCAGCAGCTTCGGCCGTTTTTTTGAGACCCAGTACTTC
.	TRBV3-1/TRBV3-2	TRBJ1-5	.	CASSQGVQGDQPQHF	TGTGCCAGCAGCCAAGGAGTCCAGGGAGATCAGCCCCAGCATTTT
.	TRBV5-1	TRBJ2-7	TRBD2	CASSLRTGGTSIYEQYF	TGCGCCAGCAGCCTCCGAACGGGGGGTACCTCAATCTACGAGCAGTACTTC
once	TRBV7-3	TRBJ2-1	TRBD2	CASSPLAGGYNEQFF	TGTGCCAGCAGCCCACTAGCGGGAGGCTACAATGAGCAGTTCTTC
.	TRBV3-1/TRBV3-2	TRBJ2-5	TRBD2	CASSQLAGEETQYF	TGTGCCAGCAGCCAACTAGCGGGAGAGGAGACCCAGTACTTC
.	TRBV10-3	TRBJ1-2	.	CAISESTADYGYTF	TGTGCCATCAGTGAGTCGACTGCTGACTATGGCTACACCTTC
.	TRBV5-1	TRBJ2-3	.	CASSFSGERRATDTQYF	TGCGCCAGCAGCTTCTCGGGCGAGCGGAGAGCCACAGATACGCAGTATTTT
.	TRBV19	TRBJ1-4	.	CASNPNLENEKLFF	TGTGCCAGTAACCCCAACCTTGAGAATGAAAAACTGTTTTTT
.	TRBV19	TRBJ2-7	TRBD2	CASSIRREGLYEQYF	TGTGCCAGTAGTATCAGGAGGGAGGGCCTCTACGAGCAGTACTTC
.	TRBV5-6	TRBJ2-7	.	CASSSAWSEQYF	TGTGCCAGCAGCTCCGCTTGGTCCGAGCAGTACTTC
.	TRBV27	TRBJ1-4	.	CASSLLGVRTNEKLFF	TGTGCCAGCAGTTTACTGGGGGTTCGGACTAATGAAAAACTGTTTTTT
.	TRBV3-1/TRBV3-2	TRBJ1-1	.	CASSQGGRTFF	TGTGCCAGCAGCCAAGGTGGAAGGACTTTCTTT
once	TRBV2	TRBJ2-7	TRBD1	CASEGGQGAREQYF	TGTGCCAGCGAGGGGGGACAGGGGGCGCGGGAGCAGTACTTC
.	TRBV10-3	TRBJ2-7	.	CAAGRSSYEQYF	TGTGCCGCCGGCAGGAGCTCCTACGAGCAGTACTTC
.	TRBV5-4	TRBJ1-1	.	CASSLVGSMNTEAFF	TGTGCCAGCAGCTTGGTCGGGAGCATGAACACTGAAGCTTTCTTT